Below, one TCR beta chain is given with its context. Its antigen is unidentified. The data stem from a study of OX40 agonist ivuxolimab in advanced cancers. Study information: One patient with hepatocellular carcinoma and two with cutaneous melanoma, three in all, had partial responses.

V lost 5 bases, J lost 7 bases, and 2 bases stayed unmatched. This CDR3 has 13 residues. Germline assignment: CDR1 LNHDA and CDR2 SQIVND (reference sequence). Assay used: immunoSEQ multiplex PCR; TCRdb lists only in-frame clones, some missing. The sample yields tens of thousands of clones, approximately 94% seen once. The study's findings and limits: Compared with others, partial responders at 0.1-3.0 mg/kg displayed clonal expansion among the lowest. The average count of expanded clones was higher among CD8+ T cells than among CD4+. With doses of 0.1 to 3.0 mg/kg, CD4+ and CD8+ blood T cells had undergone clonal expansion by week 6.

The chain is built from TRBV19 and TRBJ2-4; 10 bases line up with TRBD1. This sample comprised CD4+ or CD8+ T cells sorted from blood, obtained in a trial of the OX40 agonist ivuxolimab. The origin of this receptor is an adult with an advanced solid tumor such as melanoma, head and neck, liver or kidney cancer. The CDR3 region is CASSRTGGNIQYF. DNA of the CDR3: TGTGCCAGTAGTCGGACAGGGGGGAACATTCAGTACTTC. The full variable domain, with the rest looked up from reference TRBV19 and TRBJ2-4, is DGGITQSPKYLFRKEGQNVTLSCEQNLNHDAMYWYRQDPGQGLRLIYYSQIVNDFQKGDIAEGYSVSREKKESFPLTVTSAQKNPTAFYLCASSRTGGNIQYFGAGTRLSVL.